This TCR beta chain was recorded in a study of shared clonotypes between healthy human individuals (dated by TCRdb to about 2020). As for the study more broadly: The cohort included three men and a couple of women between 18 and 49 years of age. Blood TCR repertoires of five healthy adults were deeply sequenced to estimate repertoire size and the extent of clonotype sharing between individuals. Libraries were prepared and TCR repertoires were sequenced by different laboratories using diverse techniques, in order to increase sequencing depth and limit assay-specific biases. Leukapheresis yielded between about 0.9 and 9 billion PBMCs per donor. Broad study findings and their caveats: Pairwise subsampling indicated that sequencing depth was expected to affect the degree of clonotype sharing among donors. Only blood was sampled, and tissue TCR repertoires likely differ from those in blood. The small number of donors limited the genetic and exposure-history diversity represented.

Using the deep immunoSEQ assay, multiplex PCR amplified TCR CDR3 regions from genomic DNA. Extracted genomic DNA from each cell subset was distributed evenly across all wells of several immunoSEQ 96-well plates, and each plate was treated as a replicate. For unsorted PBMC, each replicate PCR was loaded with approximately 320 ng genomic DNA, equivalent to 30,000 or so T cell genomes. Genomic DNA from unsorted PBMC was sequenced over ten immunoSEQ deep assay plates. Purified libraries were measured with a Qubit 3.0 fluorometer, size-checked on a Bioanalyzer 2100, and measured again with the KAPA Library Quantification kit. Each immunoSEQ 96-well plate was sequenced on its own single-read 150-cycle Illumina NextSeq 550 flow cell. From the authors' description of their analysis: Because only junctional sequences without quality scores were contained in the immunoSEQ output, filtering matching that applied to full-length reads could not be performed. Sequences were annotated with PyIR, a Python wrapper for IgBLAST v1.9, using IMGT germline references to assign V/J genes and CDR3. Reads were removed for weak V/J assignments (E-value above 1e-6), missing CDR3, stop codons, out-of-frame junctions, or ambiguous translated residues. V3J clonotypes were defined as sequences sharing an identical inferred V gene, J gene, and CDR3 amino acid sequence. The percentage overlap between two repertoires was calculated by dividing the number of shared unique clonotypes by the size of the smaller repertoire. Repertoire richness was assessed with RTK rarefaction, the Chao1 estimator, and Recon v2.1 estimates of unobserved clonotypes. This immuneACCESS table, as held by TCRdb, lists in-frame sequences with V and J called but not all clones. Of the missing ones, under half trace to an unresolved V gene in checked studies; the others have no known cause. The V and J calls and clone size come from that table; D and trimming were worked out from the DNA. This sample comprises about half a million clones, roughly 78% of them detected only once. Roughly 12% of the sample is held by the ten biggest clonotypes.

For CDR1 and CDR2, the germline V gene lists ENHRY and SYGVKD. V lost 2 bases and J lost 7 bases; the stretch between them is 8 bases long. From cysteine to phenylalanine, the CDR3 is 13 amino acids long. Only the CDR3 part of the read is kept: 39 bases, read in frame from the first base. The donors were healthy, HIV-negative adults with no recently reported acute infections or vaccinations. Every donor was a Caucasian adult residing in Nashville, Tennessee, USA. For unsorted samples, roughly 91 million PBMCs were counted, and genomic DNA was extracted using the QIAamp DNA Blood Mini kit. Blood was collected by leukapheresis, and PBMCs were isolated by Ficoll-Histopaque density gradient centrifugation and then cryopreserved in liquid nitrogen vapor phase. On this clone: What this receptor recognizes is not known. The sample holds no much larger clone one base away, and base qualities are not on file.

This sequence originates from a woman aged 40-49 years in good health. Some clones in this sample may be carry-over from other donors' samples. In this chain, TRBV10-3 is recombined with TRBJ1-4, and the D gene may be TRBD1, 5 bases matching. The sequenced sample consisted of PBMCs. The CDR3 has the sequence CAISEAGTEKLFF. The DNA sequence is given as TGTGCCATCAGTGAGGCAGGGACTGAAAAACTGTTTTTT.